A selection of T cell receptor beta chains follows, all from one sample in a study of PD-L1 blockade in urothelial cancer. TCRdb's copy holds only in-frame clones and misses some; the assay was immunoSEQ multiplex PCR. The repertoire holds about 38,000 clones, roughly 91% seen once, with around 1.8% in the top ten. This sample comprised PBMCs, obtained around atezolizumab (anti-PD-L1) treatment. The receptors come from a man in his sixties with urothelial cancer. The CDR3 runs from the conserved cysteine through the conserved F or W. D genes are given only for firm matches.

J | V | D | CDR3 | DNA
TRBJ2-7 | TRBV7-9 | TRBD2 | CASSLWGGYEQYF | TGTGCCAGCAGTCTATGGGGGGGGTACGAGCAGTACTTC
TRBJ2-2 | TRBV5-1 | . | CASSLAAATNTGELFF | TGCGCCAGCAGCTTGGCCGCCGCTACTAACACCGGGGAGCTGTTTTTT
TRBJ2-1 | TRBV28 | TRBD2 | CASSATSGGLLNEQFF | TGTGCCAGCAGCGCAACTAGCGGGGGGCTCTTGAATGAGCAGTTCTTC
TRBJ1-1 | TRBV9 | TRBD1 | CASSETDRRLITEAFF | TGTGCCAGCAGTGAGACGGACAGGCGATTAATCACTGAAGCTTTCTTT
TRBJ1-5 | TRBV4-2 | . | CASSDTGRQPQHF | TGTGCCAGCAGCGATACTGGCAGGCAGCCCCAGCATTTT
TRBJ1-1 | TRBV4-1 | TRBD1 | CASSQDTSGQGIMNTEAFF | TGCGCCAGCAGCCAAGATACCTCCGGACAGGGGATAATGAACACTGAAGCTTTCTTT
TRBJ2-7 | TRBV28 | . | CASSSPTGVAPYEQYF | TGTGCCAGCAGTTCCCCCACCGGAGTGGCCCCCTACGAGCAGTACTTC
TRBJ2-5 | TRBV9 | TRBD1 | CASSPSGTGLTQYF | TGTGCCAGCAGCCCTTCCGGGACAGGATTAACCCAGTACTTC
TRBJ2-1 | TRBV6-4 | TRBD1 | CASSPGTGGDEQFF | TGTGCCAGCAGCCCTGGGACAGGGGGCGATGAGCAGTTCTTC
TRBJ1-5 | TRBV5-6 | . | CASSLWHIGNQPQHF | TGTGCCAGCAGCTTGTGGCACATTGGCAATCAGCCCCAGCATTTT
TRBJ1-5 | TRBV15 | . | CATSRDVGGQPQHF | TGTGCCACCAGCAGAGATGTGGGGGGTCAGCCCCAGCATTTT
TRBJ2-1 | TRBV4-1 | . | CASSQERGSSSNEQFF | TGCGCCAGCAGCCAAGAACGTGGGAGTAGTAGCAATGAGCAGTTCTTC
TRBJ1-2 | TRBV6-1 | TRBD1 | CASSIIGQGEGGYTF | TGTGCCAGCAGCATCATCGGACAGGGGGAAGGTGGCTACACCTTC
TRBJ1-1 | TRBV7-9 | . | CASSLFLTEAFF | TGTGCCAGCAGCTTATTCCTAACTGAAGCTTTCTTT
TRBJ2-5 | TRBV11-2 | . | CASSRGGTAQETQYF | TGTGCCAGCAGCCGGGGGGGGACAGCTCAAGAGACCCAGTACTTC
TRBJ2-2 | TRBV9 | TRBD2 | CASSVATSGRAGELFF | TGTGCCAGCAGCGTAGCTACTAGCGGGAGGGCGGGGGAGCTGTTTTTT
TRBJ2-7 | TRBV28 | TRBD1 | CASSSVGQNYEQYF | TGTGCCAGCAGTTCGGTGGGACAGAATTACGAGCAGTACTTC
TRBJ2-7 | TRBV11-3 | TRBD2 | CASSLGGGGKYEQYF | TGTGCCAGCAGCTTAGGTGGCGGGGGGAAGTACGAGCAGTACTTC
TRBJ1-5 | TRBV2 | TRBD1 | CASSRQGSSGQPQHF | TGTGCCAGCAGTAGACAGGGTAGCAGCGGGCAGCCCCAGCATTTT
TRBJ2-3 | TRBV6-5 | . | CASSWSTTTFLDTQYF | TGTGCCAGCAGTTGGTCTACTACCACCTTCCTAGATACGCAGTATTTT
TRBJ2-1 | TRBV6-4 | . | CASSDSAGWGNEQFF | TGTGCCAGCAGTGACTCAGCAGGGTGGGGAAATGAGCAGTTCTTC
TRBJ2-7 | TRBV28 | TRBD2 | CASSPGLADLMSYF | TGTGCCAGCAGTCCTGGACTAGCGGACCTAATGTCGTACTTC
TRBJ1-4 | TRBV9 | TRBD1 | CASSKRTGGADGAIEKLFF | TGTGCCAGCAGCAAAAGGACAGGGGGCGCGGATGGGGCCATCGAAAAACTGTTTTTT
TRBJ2-3 | TRBV21-1 | . | CASSKPRTQGCPSRRCTDTQYF | TGTGCCAGCAGCAAACCCAGGACTCAGGGGTGCCCGAGTCGACGTTGCACAGATACGCAGTATTTT
TRBJ2-5 | TRBV10-1 | TRBD1 | CASSAAGTEETQYF | TGCGCCAGCAGTGCCGCCGGGACAGAGGAGACCCAGTACTTC
TRBJ2-1 | TRBV6-1 | TRBD2 | CASSFSAGTYNEQFF | TGTGCCAGCAGTTTTTCAGCGGGGACCTACAATGAGCAGTTCTTC
TRBJ2-2 | TRBV19 | . | CASSIPPRERTGELFF | TGTGCCAGTAGTATACCCCCACGGGAGCGGACCGGGGAGCTGTTTTTT
TRBJ2-3 | TRBV10-3 | TRBD2 | CAIRISGGTIDTQYF | TGTGCCATCAGAATTTCCGGGGGGACTATCGATACGCAGTATTTT
TRBJ2-1 | TRBV11-3 | TRBD1 | CASSYSDRGQGNEQFF | TGTGCCAGCAGCTACTCGGACAGGGGGCAGGGCAATGAGCAGTTCTTC
TRBJ2-7 | TRBV28 | TRBD1 | CASSPGQGTPYEQYF | TGTGCCAGCAGCCCCGGACAGGGGACGCCCTACGAGCAGTACTTC
TRBJ1-2 | TRBV10-3 | . | CAISRGNGEGGYTF | TGTGCCATCAGCAGGGGAAACGGTGAGGGTGGCTACACCTTC
TRBJ2-7 | TRBV5-8 | TRBD2 | CASSFGTPGLAVSYEQYF | TGTGCCAGCAGCTTCGGGACACCAGGACTAGCGGTTTCCTACGAGCAGTACTTC
TRBJ2-3 | TRBV11-2 | . | CASSSRYKDTQYF | TGTGCCAGCAGCTCGCGGTATAAAGATACGCAGTATTTT
TRBJ2-7 | TRBV7-9 | TRBD1 | CASSLTGVPYEQYF | TGTGCCAGCAGCTTGACAGGGGTCCCCTACGAGCAGTACTTC
TRBJ1-1 | TRBV5-4 | TRBD1 | CASSLGDRGWGNTEAFF | TGTGCCAGCAGCTTAGGCGACAGGGGATGGGGTAACACTGAAGCTTTCTTT
TRBJ1-2 | TRBV28 | . | CASSFNPGVLGYGYTF | TGTGCCAGCAGTTTTAATCCGGGGGTTTTAGGCTATGGCTACACCTTC